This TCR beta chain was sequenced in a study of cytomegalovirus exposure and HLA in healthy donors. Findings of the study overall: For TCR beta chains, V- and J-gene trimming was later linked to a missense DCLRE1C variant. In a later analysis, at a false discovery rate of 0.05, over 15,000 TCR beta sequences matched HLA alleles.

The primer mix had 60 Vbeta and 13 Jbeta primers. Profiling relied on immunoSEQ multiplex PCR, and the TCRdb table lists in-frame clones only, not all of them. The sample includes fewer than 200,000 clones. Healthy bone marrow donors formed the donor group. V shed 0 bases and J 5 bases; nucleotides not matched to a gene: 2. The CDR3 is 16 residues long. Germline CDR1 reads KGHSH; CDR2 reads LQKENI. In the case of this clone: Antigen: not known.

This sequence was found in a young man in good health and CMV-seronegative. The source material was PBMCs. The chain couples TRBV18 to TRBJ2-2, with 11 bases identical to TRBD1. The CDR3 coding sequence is TGTGCCAGCTCACCACCGGACAGGGGGCTGACCGGGGAGCTGTTTTTT. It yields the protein CASSPPDRGLTGELFF.